This is a list of T cell receptor beta chains from one sample in a study of neurological immune-mediated disorders. Using its own MiXCR run on the 5' RACE reads, TCRdb lists one record per CDR3 protein. The sample lists tens of thousands of distinct CDR3 sequences; about 13% were seen once. The specimen sequenced was PBMCs. These receptors all stem from a middle-aged woman in good health. The CDR3 runs from the conserved cysteine through the conserved F or W. The order of the fields is J gene, D gene, clone size, V gene, CDR3 DNA, CDR3 protein. The D gene is left open where the match is weak. Not every row has a clone size; where given, it reads once, few, many or a size class.

TRBJ1-1,NA,many,TRBV25-1,TGTGCCAGCGGTACGGGAGGCACTGAAGCTTTCTTT,CASGTGGTEAFF
TRBJ1-5,TRBD1,NA,TRBV20-1,TGCAGTGCTAAGCCAGGGGGCGGCAATCAGCCCCAGCATTTT,CSAKPGGGNQPQHF
TRBJ2-7,NA,few,TRBV24-1,TGTGCCACCAGTGATGGGACGACCTACGAGCAGTACTTC,CATSDGTTYEQYF
TRBJ2-3,TRBD2,many,TRBV6-1,TGTGCCAGCAGTGGTGCCGGGACTAGGATATCCGTATTT,CASSGAGTRISVF
TRBJ1-2,TRBD1,many,TRBV6-1,TGTGCCAGCAGTTATAGCCGGACAGGGGGCTATGGCTACACCTTC,CASSYSRTGGYGYTF
TRBJ1-5,TRBD1,medium-sized,TRBV10-2,TGCGCCAGCAGTGATCGGGCAGGGGGTAATCAGCCCCAGCATTTT,CASSDRAGGNQPQHF
TRBJ2-7,NA,many,TRBV5-1,TGCGCCAGCAGCTTGGCCGGCCGGGTAGAGAACGAGCAGTACTTC,CASSLAGRVENEQYF
TRBJ2-7,NA,many,TRBV4-3,TGCGCCAGCAGTCTTGGACGGGGGCAAGCCTACGAGCAGTACTTC,CASSLGRGQAYEQYF
TRBJ1-1,NA,few,TRBV18,TGTGCCAGCTCACCACCGGGGGCAAGAGGCACTGAAGCTTTCTTT,CASSPPGARGTEAFF
TRBJ1-2,NA,many,TRBV14,TGTGCCAGCAGCCAGTTGCAGCTCCGGGACTCGGGAGGCTACACCTTC,CASSQLQLRDSGGYTF
TRBJ1-1,NA,few,TRBV3-1,TGTGCCAGCAGCCTGTACCCCCGGTTCCACACTGAAGCTTTCTTT,CASSLYPRFHTEAFF
TRBJ2-7,NA,many,TRBV5-6,TGTGCCAGCAGCGCCAGCTCCTACGAGCAGTACTTC,CASSASSYEQYF
TRBJ2-5,NA,many,TRBV7-7,TGTGCCAGCAGCTTAATGGGAGAAGAGACCCAGTACTTC,CASSLMGEETQYF
TRBJ1-1,TRBD1,many,TRBV3-1,TGTGCCAGCAGTCTTTCTACAACAGGGGGCGGGGGAGCTTTCTTT,CASSLSTTGGGGAFF
TRBJ2-7,TRBD1,many,TRBV20-1,TGCAGTGCTAGACCGGGACAGGGGCGCTACGAGCAGTACTTC,CSARPGQGRYEQYF
TRBJ1-5,NA,many,TRBV12-3/TRBV12-4,TGTGCCAGCATGGGGGCCGAGCATCAGCCCCAGCATTTT,CASMGAEHQPQHF
TRBJ1-4,NA,many,TRBV2,TGTGCCAGCAGGAGGGGGAGCGGAAAACTGTTTTTT,CASRRGSGKLFF
TRBJ1-2,TRBD1,many,TRBV6-1,TGTGCCAGCAGTGAAGGAGGGACAGACTATGGCTACACCTTC,CASSEGGTDYGYTF
TRBJ2-2,NA,many,TRBV7-6,TGTGCCAGCAGCTCCGCAACGGGGACCGGGGAGCTGTTTTTT,CASSSATGTGELFF
TRBJ2-1,TRBD1,NA,TRBV7-2,TGTGCCAGCAGTCTGTCGGACAGGGGGAGGGATGAGCAGTTCTTC,CASSLSDRGRDEQFF
TRBJ2-5,TRBD2,many,TRBV20-1,TGCAGTGCTAGAGATCCGGGAGCGGGGCAAGAGACCCAGTACTTC,CSARDPGAGQETQYF
TRBJ1-1,NA,NA,TRBV7-3,TGTGCCAGCAGCTTAAACGGGGGCGCAATCTGGAACACTGAAGCTTTCTTT,CASSLNGGAIWNTEAFF
TRBJ2-2,NA,many,TRBV12-3/TRBV12-4,TGTGCCAGCAGTTTATCTAGTCCCCCCGGGGAGCTGTTTTTT,CASSLSSPPGELFF
TRBJ2-1,NA,many,TRBV5-1,TGCGCCAGCAGCTTCGGGGCAGGGGACCTCTATGAGCAGTTCTTC,CASSFGAGDLYEQFF
TRBJ2-1,NA,many,TRBV7-3,TGTGCCAGCAGCTTAAATCCCACCGGGAGCTCCTACAATGAGCAGTTCTTC,CASSLNPTGSSYNEQFF
TRBJ2-1,NA,many,TRBV5-1,TGCGCCAGCAGCTCGAAGCTCGAGGAGCAGTTCTTC,CASSSKLEEQFF